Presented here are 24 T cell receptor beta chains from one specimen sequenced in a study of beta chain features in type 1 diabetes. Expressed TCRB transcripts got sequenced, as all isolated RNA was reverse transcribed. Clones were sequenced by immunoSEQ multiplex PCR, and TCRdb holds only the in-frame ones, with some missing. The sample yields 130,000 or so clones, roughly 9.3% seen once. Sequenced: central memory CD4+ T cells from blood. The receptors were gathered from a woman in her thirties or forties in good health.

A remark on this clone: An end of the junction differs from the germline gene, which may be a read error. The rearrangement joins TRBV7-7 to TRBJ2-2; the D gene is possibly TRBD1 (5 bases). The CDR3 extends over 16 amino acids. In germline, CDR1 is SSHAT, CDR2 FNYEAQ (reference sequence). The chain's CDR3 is CASSRQLAVNTGELFF. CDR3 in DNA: TGTGCTAGCAGTCGACAGTTGGCGGTGAACACCGGGGAGCTGTTTTTT.

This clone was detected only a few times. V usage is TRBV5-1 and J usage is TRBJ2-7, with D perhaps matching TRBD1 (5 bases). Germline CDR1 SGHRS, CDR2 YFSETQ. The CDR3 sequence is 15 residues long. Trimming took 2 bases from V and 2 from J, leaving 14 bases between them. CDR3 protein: CASSLTIDSAYEQYF. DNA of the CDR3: TGCGCCAGCAGCTTAACCATCGACAGTGCCTACGAGCAGTACTTC.

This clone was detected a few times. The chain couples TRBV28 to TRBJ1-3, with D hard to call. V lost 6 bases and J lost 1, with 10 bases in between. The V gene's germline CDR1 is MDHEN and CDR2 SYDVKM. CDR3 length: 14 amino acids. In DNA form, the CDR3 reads TGTGCCAGCAGGCGGGGAAAGTCTGGAAACACCATATATTTT. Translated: CASRRGKSGNTIYF.

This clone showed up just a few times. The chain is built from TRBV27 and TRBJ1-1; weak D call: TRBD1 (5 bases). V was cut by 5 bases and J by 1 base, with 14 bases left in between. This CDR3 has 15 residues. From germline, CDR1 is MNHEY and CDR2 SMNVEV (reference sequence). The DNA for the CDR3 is TGTGCCAGCAGTCCGACCCGCGACAGGAACACTGAAGCTTTCTTT. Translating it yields CASSPTRDRNTEAFF.

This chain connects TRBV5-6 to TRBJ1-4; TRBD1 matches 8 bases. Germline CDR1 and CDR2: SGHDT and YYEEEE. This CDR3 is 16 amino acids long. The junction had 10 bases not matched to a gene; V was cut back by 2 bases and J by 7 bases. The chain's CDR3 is CASSLVTGGPGEKLFF. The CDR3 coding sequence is TGTGCCAGCAGCTTAGTCACAGGGGGACCTGGTGAAAAACTGTTTTTT. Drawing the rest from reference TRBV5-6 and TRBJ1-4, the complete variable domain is DAGVTQSPTHLIKTRGQQVTLRCSPKSGHDTVSWYQQALGQGPQFIFQYYEEEERQRGNFPDRFSGHQFPNYSSELNVNALLLGDSALYLCASSLVTGGPGEKLFFGSGTQLSVL.

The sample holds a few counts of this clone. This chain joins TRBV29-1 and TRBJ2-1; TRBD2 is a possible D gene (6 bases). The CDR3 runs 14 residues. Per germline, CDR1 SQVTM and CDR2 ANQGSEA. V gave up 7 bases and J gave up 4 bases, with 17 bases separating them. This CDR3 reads CSARSSAKYNEQFF. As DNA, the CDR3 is TGCAGCGCGAGGTCTAGCGCTAAATACAATGAGCAGTTCTTC.

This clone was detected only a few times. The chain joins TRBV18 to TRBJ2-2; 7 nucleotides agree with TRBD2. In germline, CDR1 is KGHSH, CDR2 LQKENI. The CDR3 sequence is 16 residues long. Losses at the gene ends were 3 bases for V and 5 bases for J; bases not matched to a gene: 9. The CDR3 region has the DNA TGTGCCAGCTCACCCACGGCTAGCGGAGGTACCGGGGAGCTGTTTTTT. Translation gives CASSPTASGGTGELFF.

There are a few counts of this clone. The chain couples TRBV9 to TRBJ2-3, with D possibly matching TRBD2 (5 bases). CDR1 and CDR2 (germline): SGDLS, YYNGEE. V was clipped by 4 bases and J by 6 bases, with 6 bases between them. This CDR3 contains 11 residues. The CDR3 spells CASSRRDTQYF. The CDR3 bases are TGTGCCAGCAGCAGGAGGGATACGCAGTATTTT.

Here the CDR3 reads CASSFNRGGYEQYF. CDR3 nucleotide sequence: TGCGCCAGCAGCTTCAACAGGGGGGGGTACGAGCAGTACTTC. This chain links TRBV5-1 with TRBJ2-7; D may be TRBD1 (8 bases). V was clipped by 2 bases and J by 4 bases, with 13 bases between them. CDR1 and CDR2 (germline): SGHRS, YFSETQ. The CDR3 extends over 14 amino acids.

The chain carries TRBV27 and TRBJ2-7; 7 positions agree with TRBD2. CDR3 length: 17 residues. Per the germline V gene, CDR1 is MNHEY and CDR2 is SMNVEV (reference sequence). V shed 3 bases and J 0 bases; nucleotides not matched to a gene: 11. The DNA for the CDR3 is TGTGCCAGCAGTTTTCGCCCGGGTTCTAGCGGCTCCTACGAGCAGTACTTC. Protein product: CASSFRPGSSGSYEQYF.

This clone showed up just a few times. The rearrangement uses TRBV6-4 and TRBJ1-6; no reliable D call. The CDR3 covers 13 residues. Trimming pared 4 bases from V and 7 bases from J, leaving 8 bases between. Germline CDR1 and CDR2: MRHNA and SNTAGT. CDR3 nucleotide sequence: TGTGCCAGCAGTGTGGAGGAGAATTCACCCCTCCACTTT. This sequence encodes CASSVEENSPLHF.

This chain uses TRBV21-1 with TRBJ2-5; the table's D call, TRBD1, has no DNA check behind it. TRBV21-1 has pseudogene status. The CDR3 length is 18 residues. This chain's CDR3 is CASSHPYTGKDRGETQYF. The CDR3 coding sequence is TGTGCCAGCAGCCACCCCTATACAGGGAAGGACAGGGGAGAGACCCAGTACTTC.

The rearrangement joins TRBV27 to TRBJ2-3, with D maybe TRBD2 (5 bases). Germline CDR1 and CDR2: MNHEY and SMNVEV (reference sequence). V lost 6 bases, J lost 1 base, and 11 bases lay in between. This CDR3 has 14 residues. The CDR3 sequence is CASREARGTDTQYF. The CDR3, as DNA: TGTGCCAGCAGGGAGGCCCGGGGCACAGATACGCAGTATTTT.

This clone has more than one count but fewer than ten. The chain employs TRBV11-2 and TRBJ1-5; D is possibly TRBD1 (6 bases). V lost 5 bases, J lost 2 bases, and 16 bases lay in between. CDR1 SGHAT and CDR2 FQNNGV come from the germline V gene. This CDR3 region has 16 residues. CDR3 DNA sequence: TGTGCCAGCAGCAAAACAGGGTCGGGTGGCAATCAGCCCCAGCATTTT. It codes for CASSKTGSGGNQPQHF.

The CDR3 nucleotides read TGTGCCACCCGACAGGGATCTAATGAAAAACTGTTTTTT. Translation gives CATRQGSNEKLFF. V is TRBV2 and J is TRBJ1-4, with 7 nucleotides matching TRBD1. Germline V gene lookup returns CDR1 SNHLY and CDR2 FYNNEI. The CDR3 runs to 13 residues. V was clipped by 10 bases and J by 3 bases; unmatched bases: 5. The full variable domain, in which reference TRBV2 and TRBJ1-4 provide the parts outside the CDR3, is EPEVTQTPSHQVTQMGQEVILRCVPISNHLYFYWYRQILGQKVEFLVSFYNNEISEKSEIFDDQFSVERPDGSNFTLKIRSTKLEDSAMYFCATRQGSNEKLFFGSGTQLSVL.

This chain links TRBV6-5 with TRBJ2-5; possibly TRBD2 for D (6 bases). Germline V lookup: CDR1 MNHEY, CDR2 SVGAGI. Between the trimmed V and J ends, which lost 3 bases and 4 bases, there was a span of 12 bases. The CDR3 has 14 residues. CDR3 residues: CASSYLFGGETQYF. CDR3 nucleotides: TGTGCCAGCAGTTATCTATTCGGGGGAGAGACCCAGTACTTC.

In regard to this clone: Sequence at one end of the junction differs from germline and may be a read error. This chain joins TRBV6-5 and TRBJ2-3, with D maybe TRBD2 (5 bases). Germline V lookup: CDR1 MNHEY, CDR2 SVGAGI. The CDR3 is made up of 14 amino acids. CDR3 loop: CAISEHGGTDTQYF. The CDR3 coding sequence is TGTGCCATCAGTGAGCACGGGGGCACAGATACGCAGTATTTT.

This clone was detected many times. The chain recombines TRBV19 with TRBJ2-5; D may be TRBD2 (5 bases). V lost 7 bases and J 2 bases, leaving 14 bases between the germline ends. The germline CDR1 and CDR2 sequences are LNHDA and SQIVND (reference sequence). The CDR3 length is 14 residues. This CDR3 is CASKDRRGQETQYF. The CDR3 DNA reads TGTGCCAGTAAGGACCGTCGGGGACAAGAGACCCAGTACTTC. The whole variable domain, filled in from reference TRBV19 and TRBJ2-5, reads DGGITQSPKYLFRKEGQNVTLSCEQNLNHDAMYWYRQDPGQGLRLIYYSQIVNDFQKGDIAEGYSVSREKKESFPLTVTSAQKNPTAFYLCASKDRRGQETQYFGPGTRLLVL.

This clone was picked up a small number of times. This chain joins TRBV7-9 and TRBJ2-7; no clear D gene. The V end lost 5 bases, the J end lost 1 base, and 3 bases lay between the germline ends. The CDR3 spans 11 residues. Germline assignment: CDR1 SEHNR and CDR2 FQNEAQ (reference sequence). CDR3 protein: CASSTSYEQYF. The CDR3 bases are TGTGCCAGCAGCACTTCCTACGAGCAGTACTTC. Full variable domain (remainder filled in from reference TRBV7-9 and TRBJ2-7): DTGVSQNPRHKITKRGQNVTFRCDPISEHNRLYWYRQTLGQGPEFLTYFQNEAQLEKSRLLSDRFSAERPKGSFSTLEIQRTEQGDSAMYLCASSTSYEQYFGPGTRLTVT.

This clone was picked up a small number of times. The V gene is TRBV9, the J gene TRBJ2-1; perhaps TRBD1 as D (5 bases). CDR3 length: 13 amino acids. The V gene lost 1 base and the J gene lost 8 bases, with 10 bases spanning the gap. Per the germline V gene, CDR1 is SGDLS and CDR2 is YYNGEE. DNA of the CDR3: TGTGCCAGCAGCGTACTAGGGGTAGATGAGCAGTTCTTC. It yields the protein CASSVLGVDEQFF.

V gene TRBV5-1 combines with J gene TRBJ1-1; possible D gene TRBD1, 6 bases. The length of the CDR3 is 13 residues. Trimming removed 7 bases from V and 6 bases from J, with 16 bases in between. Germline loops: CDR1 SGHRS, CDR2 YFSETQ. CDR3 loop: CASGMTGRSEAFF. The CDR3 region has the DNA TGCGCCAGCGGAATGACAGGTCGGTCTGAAGCTTTCTTT.

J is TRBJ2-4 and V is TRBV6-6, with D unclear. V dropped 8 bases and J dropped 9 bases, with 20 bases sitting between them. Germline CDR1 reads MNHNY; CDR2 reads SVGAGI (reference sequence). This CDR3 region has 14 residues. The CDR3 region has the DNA TGTGCCAGCCGACCCCCAAGCGACCGGCGCATTCAGTACTTC. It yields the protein CASRPPSDRRIQYF.

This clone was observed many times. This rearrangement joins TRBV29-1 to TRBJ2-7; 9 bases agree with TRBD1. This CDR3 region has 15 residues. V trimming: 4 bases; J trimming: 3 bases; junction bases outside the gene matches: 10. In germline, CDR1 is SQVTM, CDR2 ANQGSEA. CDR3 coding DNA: TGCAGCGTTGCGGGGCCCGGGACAGGGAACTACGAGCAGTACTTC. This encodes CSVAGPGTGNYEQYF.

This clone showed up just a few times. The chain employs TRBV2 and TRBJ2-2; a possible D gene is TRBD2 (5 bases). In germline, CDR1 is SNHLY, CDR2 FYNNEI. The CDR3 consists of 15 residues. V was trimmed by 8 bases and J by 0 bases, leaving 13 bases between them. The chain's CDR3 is CASPGKGANTGELFF. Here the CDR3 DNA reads TGTGCCAGCCCGGGAAAGGGAGCGAACACCGGGGAGCTGTTTTTT.